This TCR beta chain comes out of a study of T cell responses to AZD1222 COVID-19 vaccine. Study conclusions and caveats: Across spike, vaccine-associated CD4 TCRs were found, dominant at 160-218 and 743-854. Donors, mostly white British, included more females; clonal diversity was possibly underestimated.

A remark on this clone: Its antigen is unidentified.

Germline assignment: CDR1 SGDLS and CDR2 YYNGEE. Trimming cost V 0 bases and J 1 base, with 14 bases left between them. This CDR3 has 16 amino acids. TCRdb's table, derived via immunoSEQ multiplex PCR, lists solely in-frame clones and lacks some. The data show 150,000 or so clones, with 90% to 95% seen just once and around 1.8% held by the top ten. J is TRBJ2-7 and V is TRBV9; D is possibly TRBD1 or TRBD2 (5 bases each). The source was peripheral blood, collected on day 0 of AZD1222 vaccination. The sequence was collected from an adult in good health. The DNA of the CDR3 is TGTGCCAGCAGCGTAGGGGGACGTGTGGGGTCCTACGAGCAGTACTTC. This codes for CASSVGGRVGSYEQYF.